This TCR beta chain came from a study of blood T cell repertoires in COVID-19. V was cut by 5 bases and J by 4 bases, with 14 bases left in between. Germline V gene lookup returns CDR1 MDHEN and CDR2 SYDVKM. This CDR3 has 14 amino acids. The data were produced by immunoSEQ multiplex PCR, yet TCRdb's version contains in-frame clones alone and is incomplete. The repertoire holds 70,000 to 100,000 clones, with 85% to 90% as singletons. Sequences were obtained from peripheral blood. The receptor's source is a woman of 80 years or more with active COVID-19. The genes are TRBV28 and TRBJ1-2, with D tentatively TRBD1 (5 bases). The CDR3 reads CASSQNPDSYGYTF. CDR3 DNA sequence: TGTGCCAGCAGTCAAAACCCAGACAGCTATGGCTACACCTTC.